Shown below are 9 T cell receptor beta chains from a single sample sequenced in a study of graft-versus-host responses after intestinal transplantation. The antigens for these receptors are not known. Sequencing was performed with immunoSEQ multiplex PCR; in TCRdb, only in-frame clones are kept and a portion is missing. Among 98,000 or so clones, roughly 87% were seen once, and the ten largest hold roughly 1%. This specimen was unstimulated CD4+ T cells sorted from spleen or lymph node cells, taken before intestinal transplant. Source of these receptors: a human donor who received an intestinal transplant.

This rearrangement joins TRBV7-9 to TRBJ2-6, with D uncertain. Germline V gene sequence: CDR1 SEHNR, CDR2 FQNEAQ (reference sequence). The V gene lost 3 bases and the J gene lost 2 bases, with 14 bases spanning the gap. This CDR3 is built from 17 residues. The CDR3 here is CASSFLGIRTGANVLTF. CDR3 bases: TGTGCCAGCAGCTTTTTGGGCATAAGGACTGGGGCCAACGTCCTGACTTTC.

V usage is TRBV25-1 and J usage is TRBJ2-1, with D hard to call. V lost 7 bases to trimming and J lost 8 bases, with 12 bases between them. The CDR3 is made up of 12 amino acids. Germline values: CDR1 MGHDK, CDR2 SYGVNS. The chain's CDR3 is CASKGSRDEQFF. Here the CDR3 DNA reads TGTGCCAGCAAGGGTTCAAGGGATGAGCAGTTCTTC.

The chain is built from TRBV7-9 and TRBJ2-1; 7 nucleotides line up with TRBD2. Germline V gene lookup returns CDR1 SEHNR and CDR2 FQNEAQ (reference sequence). Trimming removed 3 bases from V and 0 bases from J; junction bases left unmatched: 2. CDR3 length: 15 residues. The CDR3 reads CASSFGRSSYNEQFF. CDR3 bases: TGTGCCAGCAGCTTCGGGAGGAGCTCCTACAATGAGCAGTTCTTC.

This chain uses TRBV21-1 with TRBJ2-5; whether TRBD1, the table's D call, matches the DNA was not checked. TRBV21-1 is recorded as a pseudogene. The CDR3 contains 17 residues. This CDR3 reads CASSKRDRGASEETQYF. Here the CDR3 DNA reads TGTGCCAGCAGCAAACGGGACAGGGGGGCCTCGGAAGAGACCCAGTACTTC.

The chain links TRBV28 to TRBJ2-3; TRBD2 might be the D (6 bases). Germline CDR1 and CDR2: MDHEN and SYDVKM. The V end was cut by 7 bases, the J end by 0 bases, with 17 bases between. The CDR3 has 16 residues. The CDR3 sequence: CASTAGGTSSTDTQYF. CDR3 coding DNA: TGTGCCAGCACCGCGGGTGGGACTTCTAGCACAGATACGCAGTATTTT. Filled out from reference TRBV28 and TRBJ2-3, the complete variable domain reads DVKVTQSSRYLVKRTGEKVFLECVQDMDHENMFWYRQDPGLGLRLIYFSYDVKMKEKGDIPEGYSVSREKKERFSLILESASTNQTSMYLCASTAGGTSSTDTQYFGPGTRLTVL.

The chain employs TRBV7-2 and TRBJ2-7; D may correspond to TRBD1 or TRBD2 (5 bases each). The CDR3 is 16 residues long. Germline values: CDR1 SGHTA, CDR2 FQGNSA. Trimming cost V 6 bases and J 2 bases, with 20 bases left between them. The CDR3, as DNA: TGTGCCAGCAGTCTAGTTGTTGGGACCCCGACCTACGAGCAGTACTTC. It codes for CASSLVVGTPTYEQYF.

V and J are TRBV5-1 and TRBJ1-4; D is unresolved. V shed 0 bases and J shed 8 bases, with 17 bases lying between them. The CDR3 contains 16 residues. Germline V gene lookup returns CDR1 SGHRS and CDR2 YFSETQ. Here the CDR3 reads CASSLGRGSMKEKLFF. The DNA for the CDR3 is TGCGCCAGCAGCTTGGGGAGAGGGTCGATGAAGGAAAAACTGTTTTTT.

V and J are TRBV5-1 and TRBJ2-3, with D perhaps TRBD1 (6 bases). V was shortened by 0 bases and J by 1 base, with 18 bases between the two germline ends. The germline V gene has CDR1 SGHRS and CDR2 YFSETQ. The CDR3 is 18 amino acids. The CDR3 bases are TGCGCCAGCAGCTTGGCCCGGCACTCAGGGGCGGGCACAGATACGCAGTATTTT. Protein sequence: CASSLARHSGAGTDTQYF.

The V call is TRBV2, the J call TRBJ1-2; tentatively, D is TRBD1 (5 bases). Germline V lookup: CDR1 SNHLY, CDR2 FYNNEI. This CDR3 is 16 amino acids long. V was trimmed by 4 bases and J by 1 base, leaving 16 bases between them. CDR3 residues: CASSAIRRGLNYGYTF. CDR3 bases: TGTGCCAGCAGTGCCATACGAAGGGGTCTTAACTATGGCTACACCTTC.